This entry lists 7 T cell receptor beta chains sequenced from one sample in a study of blood T cell repertoires in COVID-19. Assay used: immunoSEQ multiplex PCR; TCRdb lists only in-frame clones, some missing. The top ten clones hold 1.5% to 2% of a sample with about 250,000 clones, roughly nine tenths of them seen once. The sample taken for sequencing was peripheral blood. The receptors come from a woman aged 55-70 years who had recovered from COVID-19.

This clone has more than one count but fewer than ten. The gene calls are TRBV7-6 and TRBJ2-3, with 12 positions matching TRBD2. J was trimmed by 4 bases and V by 8 bases; bases with no gene match: 7. This CDR3 spans 15 amino acids. Germline CDR1 SGHVS, CDR2 FNYEAQ. CDR3 amino acids: CASGLAGGLADTQYF. The CDR3 DNA reads TGTGCCAGCGGGCTAGCGGGGGGGCTGGCAGATACGCAGTATTTT.

The DNA of the CDR3 is TGTGCCAGCTCACCCCTCAGGGGCTCGAACACTGAAGCTTTCTTT. This gives the protein CASSPLRGSNTEAFF. The chain joins TRBV18 to TRBJ1-1, with D possibly matching TRBD1 (6 bases). Germline values: CDR1 KGHSH, CDR2 LQKENI. The CDR3 has 15 residues. V was pared by 3 bases and J by 1 base, with 12 bases between.

The V call is TRBV7-9, the J call TRBJ2-5, with a weak D call TRBD1 (5 bases). There are 14 residues in the CDR3. V lost 5 bases and J 2 bases, leaving 12 bases between the germline ends. Germline V gives CDR1 SEHNR, CDR2 FQNEAQ (reference sequence). The CDR3 DNA is TGTGCCAGCAGCAGGTTGGGGCCTCAAGAGACCCAGTACTTC. Protein product: CASSRLGPQETQYF.

CDR3 residues: CASSFLGGANTGELFF. Here the CDR3 DNA reads TGTGCCAGCAGTTTTCTAGGGGGAGCGAACACCGGGGAGCTGTTTTTT. The V gene is TRBV2, the J gene TRBJ2-2; a weak D match, TRBD1 (6 bases). The CDR3 length is 16 residues. Per germline, CDR1 SNHLY and CDR2 FYNNEI. The ends were cut back, 5 bases at V and 0 bases at J, with 13 bases in the middle. The variable domain in full, with the rest retrieved from reference TRBV2 and TRBJ2-2, is EPEVTQTPSHQVTQMGQEVILRCVPISNHLYFYWYRQILGQKVEFLVSFYNNEISEKSEIFDDQFSVERPDGSNFTLKIRSTKLEDSAMYFCASSFLGGANTGELFFGEGSRLTVL.

This clone was found once. The CDR3 nucleotides are TGTGCCAGCAGTCTCGACTCGAAATACACAGATACGCAGTATTTT. Amino acid sequence: CASSLDSKYTDTQYF. The gene calls are TRBV7-3 and TRBJ2-3; D is unclear. Looked up from germline, CDR1 is SGHTA and CDR2 is FQGTGA. The CDR3 is made up of 15 amino acids. With 6 bases removed from V and 2 bases from J, the gap between germline ends came to 15 bases.

This clone has a handful of counts. The CDR3: CASSLGYSSSYNEQFF. CDR3 DNA sequence: TGTGCCAGCAGCTTAGGTTACAGCAGCTCCTACAATGAGCAGTTCTTC. This sequence joins TRBV7-2 and TRBJ2-1, with no clear D. With 1 base removed from V and 0 bases from J, the gap between germline ends came to 10 bases. The CDR3 totals 16 residues. Germline V CDR1 and CDR2: SGHTA, FQGNSA.

The genes are TRBV24-1 and TRBJ2-1; maybe TRBD2 (6 bases). The CDR3 contains 16 residues. Germline lookup yields CDR1 KGHDR and CDR2 SFDVKD. Trimming cost V 0 bases and J 7 bases, with 15 bases left between them. The CDR3 DNA follows: TGTGCCACCAGTGATTTGAATGGAGGGAGCTGGAATGAGCAGTTCTTC. Its translation: CATSDLNGGSWNEQFF.